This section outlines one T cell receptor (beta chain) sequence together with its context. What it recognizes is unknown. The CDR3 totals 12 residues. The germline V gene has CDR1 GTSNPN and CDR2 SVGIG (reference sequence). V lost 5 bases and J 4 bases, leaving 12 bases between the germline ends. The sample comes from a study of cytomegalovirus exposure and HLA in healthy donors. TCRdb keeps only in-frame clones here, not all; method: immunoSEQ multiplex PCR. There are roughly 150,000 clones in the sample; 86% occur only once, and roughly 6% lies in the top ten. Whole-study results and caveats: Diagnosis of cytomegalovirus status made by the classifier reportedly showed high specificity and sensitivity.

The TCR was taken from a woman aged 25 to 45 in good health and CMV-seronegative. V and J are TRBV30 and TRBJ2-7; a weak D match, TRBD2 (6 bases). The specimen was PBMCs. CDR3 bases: TGTGCCTGGGGAAGGGACTCTTACGAGCAGTACTTC. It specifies CAWGRDSYEQYF.